This TCR beta chain was retrieved from a study of cytomegalovirus exposure and HLA in healthy donors. Across the whole study: Genotyping showed roughly 77% of over 350 donors falling in the Caucasian-associated ancestry cluster.

Germline V gene data show CDR1 as MDHEN and CDR2 as SYDVKM. Trimming took off 3 bases at V and 4 bases at J, with 15 bases between the two ends. The CDR3 is 16 residues long. Regarding the study as a whole: TCR beta chain V- and J-gene trimming was linked, in a later analysis, to a missense variant in DCLRE1C. Within an earlier analysis, most TCR beta V segments proved productive either about 87% or about 30% of the time. In a later analysis, around 18,000 TCR beta sequences were associated with HLA alleles at 0.05 false discovery rate.

Primers for the PCR totalled 60 Vbeta and 13 Jbeta. Sequencing used immunoSEQ multiplex PCR; TCRdb keeps in-frame clones, though not all of them. The table records roughly 200,000 clones, around 77% of them present only once. As concerns this clone: Antigen unknown.

What was sequenced was PBMCs. The receptor's source is a woman between 25 and 40 years old in good health and CMV-seronegative. V is TRBV28 and J is TRBJ1-4; weak D call: TRBD1 (6 bases). The chain's CDR3 is CASSFTGGRINEKLFF. The CDR3 DNA follows: TGTGCCAGCAGTTTTACGGGGGGCAGGATTAATGAAAAACTGTTTTTT.